This T cell receptor beta chain was retrieved from a study of cytomegalovirus exposure and HLA in healthy donors. Study-wide context: Most donors, more than 80% of several hundred genotyped, fell in the Caucasian-associated ancestry cluster. Study-level results: Fewer N-insertions than the roughly 670-donor mean were reportedly shown by an Asian-associated ancestry cluster in a later analysis. Rates of TCR association differed by HLA locus in a later analysis, with DRB1 highest and HLA-C lowest. Per a later analysis, approximately 16,000 TCR beta sequences showed association with HLA alleles at 0.05 false discovery rate.

The germline gives CDR1 MDHEN, CDR2 SYDVKM. The length of the CDR3 is 15 residues. V lost 4 bases and J lost 3, with 10 bases in between. PCR amplification relied on 60 Vbeta primers (plus 13 Jbeta primers). TCRdb's table, derived via immunoSEQ multiplex PCR, lists solely in-frame clones and lacks some. The data show some 130,000 clones, around 78% seen once. Comments on this clone: Its antigen is as yet unknown.

Sample: PBMCs. The rearrangement uses TRBV28 and TRBJ1-6; no firm D call. The receptor's source is a man in his forties or fifties in good health and CMV-seronegative. CDR3 sequence: CASSSAAIYNSPLHF. CDR3 sequence (DNA): TGTGCCAGCAGTTCAGCGGCCATCTATAATTCACCCCTCCACTTT.